Shown below are 27 T cell receptor beta chains from a single sample sequenced in a study of T cell responses to AZD1222 COVID-19 vaccine. Data came from immunoSEQ multiplex PCR; TCRdb stores just in-frame clones and leaves some out. The sample consists of tens of thousands of clones, approximately 89% of them appearing once. Sequenced material: peripheral blood, taken 28 days after the second AZD1222 dose. Receptors originate from an adult who received the AZD1222 COVID-19 vaccine.

The V call is TRBV2, the J call TRBJ1-5; TRBD1 might be the D (5 bases). Germline V gene data show CDR1 as SNHLY and CDR2 as FYNNEI. The V gene lost 4 bases and the J gene lost 3 bases, with 7 bases spanning the gap. The CDR3 is 13 amino acids. In nucleotides, the CDR3 is TGTGCCAGCAGTGGGGGGTCCAATCAGCCCCAGCATTTT. It codes for CASSGGSNQPQHF.

V and J are TRBV30 and TRBJ1-6, with TRBD1 as a possible D gene (5 bases). Trimming removed 0 bases at V and 9 bases at J, with 12 bases between. Germline assignment: CDR1 GTSNPN and CDR2 SVGIG (reference sequence). CDR3 size: 14 residues. The CDR3 bases are TGTGCCTGGAGTGTATCTGGGGGAGGTTCACCCCTCCACTTT. This sequence encodes CAWSVSGGGSPLHF.

The rearrangement joins TRBV7-2 to TRBJ2-3; 11 nucleotides match TRBD2. The CDR3 totals 16 residues. Germline V gene sequence: CDR1 SGHTA, CDR2 FQGNSA. Trimming cost V 3 bases and J 7 bases; bases outside gene matches: 9. The CDR3 here is CASSLSGTSGAYTQYF. CDR3 in DNA: TGTGCCAGCAGCTTGAGTGGGACTAGCGGAGCTTATACGCAGTATTTT. Full variable domain (rest looked up from reference TRBV7-2 and TRBJ2-3): GAGVSQSPSNKVTEKGKDVELRCDPISGHTALYWYRQSLGQGLEFLIYFQGNSAPDKSGLPSDRFSAERTGGSVSTLTIQRTQQEDSAVYLCASSLSGTSGAYTQYFGPGTRLTVL.

The rearrangement uses TRBV18 and TRBJ1-5; no definite D call. The CDR3 has 17 amino acids. Looked up from germline, CDR1 is KGHSH and CDR2 is LQKENI. Deletions cut 6 bases from V and 0 bases from J, with 18 bases between. The CDR3 here is CASSQPIGMDSNQPQHF. The CDR3 DNA sequence: TGTGCCAGCTCCCAACCAATAGGGATGGATAGCAATCAGCCCCAGCATTTT. Full variable domain (rest looked up from reference TRBV18 and TRBJ1-5): NAGVMQNPRHLVRRRGQEARLRCSPMKGHSHVYWYRQLPEEGLKFMVYLQKENIIDESGMPKERFSAEFPKEGPSILRIQQVVRGDSAAYFCASSQPIGMDSNQPQHFGDGTRLSIL.

This CDR3 is CASSSPSGGEETQYF. The CDR3 DNA reads as TGTGCCAGCAGCTCTCCTAGCGGGGGGGAAGAGACCCAGTACTTC. This chain connects TRBV7-6 to TRBJ2-5; 12 bases align to TRBD2. Germline loops: CDR1 SGHVS, CDR2 FNYEAQ. The CDR3 covers 15 residues. V was clipped by 4 bases and J by 3 bases; unmatched bases: 3.

This chain links TRBV9 with TRBJ1-2; possible D gene TRBD1, 6 bases. V was trimmed by 1 base and J by 6 bases, leaving 13 bases between them. The CDR3 runs to 14 residues. CDR1 and CDR2 from the germline V gene are SGDLS and YYNGEE. The CDR3 nucleotides are TGTGCCAGCAGCGTATCCTGGACAGAAGATGGCTACACCTTC. This sequence encodes CASSVSWTEDGYTF.

The chain couples TRBV7-2 to TRBJ2-2; perhaps TRBD2 as D (5 bases). Trimming took off 4 bases at V and 6 bases at J, with 9 bases between the two ends. CDR1 and CDR2 (germline): SGHTA, FQGNSA. CDR3 size: 13 residues. CDR3 protein: CASSSGLPGELFF. The CDR3 bases are TGTGCCAGCAGCTCTGGACTTCCCGGGGAGCTGTTTTTT.

This clone was seen more than once but under ten times. The CDR3 loop reads CASSQVGFIAKNIQYF. Here the CDR3 DNA reads TGCGCCAGCAGCCAAGTAGGGTTTATAGCCAAAAACATTCAGTACTTC. The rearrangement uses TRBV4-1 and TRBJ2-4; D unresolved. The CDR3 has 16 residues. The germline V and J ends were trimmed by 1 base and 0 bases, with 10 bases remaining between them. CDR1 and CDR2 (germline): MGHRA, YSYEKL.

The chain joins TRBV19 to TRBJ1-2; the D gene is possibly TRBD1 (6 bases). The ends were cut back, 7 bases at V and 4 bases at J, with 13 bases in the middle. CDR3 length: 13 residues. Germline V gene sequence: CDR1 LNHDA, CDR2 SQIVND (reference sequence). The CDR3, as DNA: TGTGCCAGTACTACACAGGGAGGCTATGGCTACACCTTC. This translates into CASTTQGGYGYTF.

This clone was detected once. The chain recombines TRBV7-9 with TRBJ1-4; D might be TRBD1 (6 bases). Trimming left V 5 bases short and J 5 bases short, with 12 bases between. Germline V CDR1 and CDR2: SEHNR, FQNEAQ (reference sequence). The CDR3 length is 14 residues. As DNA, the CDR3 is TGTGCCAGCAGCGGACAGTCGAGGAATGAAAAACTGTTTTTT. This encodes CASSGQSRNEKLFF.

The chain uses TRBV28 and TRBJ2-5; TRBD1 is a possible D gene (6 bases). CDR1 is MDHEN, CDR2 SYDVKM, per germline. The CDR3 covers 15 residues. The ends were cut back, 7 bases at V and 3 bases at J, with 18 bases in the middle. The CDR3 reads CASTKRVRGEETQYF. CDR3 bases: TGTGCCAGCACTAAAAGGGTCAGGGGAGAAGAGACCCAGTACTTC.

The gene calls are TRBV6-5 and TRBJ2-7, with TRBD1 as a possible D gene (5 bases). V was shortened by 5 bases and J by 3 bases, with 14 bases between the two germline ends. CDR1 MNHEY and CDR2 SVGAGI come from the germline V gene. This CDR3 is built from 14 residues. CDR3 region: CASSPRQGLYEQYV. The DNA of the CDR3 is TGTGCCAGCAGTCCAAGGCAGGGCCTCTACGAGCAGTACGTC.

V gene TRBV21-1 combines with J gene TRBJ1-3. TRBV21-1 is deemed a pseudogene. There are 15 residues in the CDR3. CDR3 DNA: TGTGCCAGCAGCAAACGCGGCCACTCTGGAAACACCATATATTTT. Encoded protein: CASSKRGHSGNTIYF.

CDR3 region: CASSEPSRAQETQYF. DNA of the CDR3: TGCGCCAGCAGCGAACCCTCGCGGGCCCAAGAGACCCAGTACTTC. J is TRBJ2-5 and V is TRBV5-1; D possibly corresponds to TRBD2 (5 bases). Trimming stripped 4 bases from V and 1 base from J, with 14 bases between. Germline V CDR1 and CDR2: SGHRS, YFSETQ. The CDR3 has 15 residues.

CDR3 coding DNA: TGTGCCAGCAGCTCGGGACAGGGGGCGCGGGGGCAGTACTTC. Translation: CASSSGQGARGQYF. This chain links TRBV5-6 with TRBJ2-7, with 12 bases matching TRBD1. The CDR3 contains 14 residues. Germline trimming cut 3 bases from V and 9 bases from J; bases unmatched to any gene: 7. The germline CDR1 and CDR2 sequences are SGHDT and YYEEEE.

This chain joins TRBV7-9 and TRBJ2-7; weak D call: TRBD1 (5 bases). Trimming removed 4 bases from V and 0 bases from J, with 7 bases in between. Germline V CDR1 and CDR2: SEHNR, FQNEAQ (reference sequence). The CDR3 covers 13 residues. CDR3 amino acids: CASSSRASYEQYF. CDR3 nucleotides: TGTGCCAGCAGCTCCAGGGCCTCCTACGAGCAGTACTTC.

The chain has TRBV3-1 (or the pseudogene TRBV3-2) and TRBJ1-2; a weak D match, TRBD1 (6 bases). CDR3 size: 14 residues. Per the germline V gene, CDR1 is LGHDT and CDR2 is YNNKEL (reference sequence). V dropped 8 bases and J dropped 0 bases, with 13 bases sitting between them. The CDR3 is CASGGLRTNYGYTF. The DNA for the CDR3 is TGTGCCAGCGGGGGGCTGAGAACTAACTATGGCTACACCTTC.

The CDR3 here is CASSQGRNYGYTF. CDR3 nucleotides: TGTGCCAGCAGCCAGGGACGGAACTATGGCTACACCTTC. This chain connects TRBV7-9 to TRBJ1-2, with D possibly being TRBD1 (5 bases). The germline V and J ends were trimmed by 5 bases and 2 bases, with 9 bases remaining between them. The CDR3 consists of 13 residues. CDR1 is SEHNR and CDR2 is FQNEAQ in the germline V gene (reference sequence).

This clone was observed once. The chain is built from TRBV7-6 and TRBJ2-7; D might be TRBD1 (6 bases). The V gene's germline CDR1 is SGHVS and CDR2 FNYEAQ. This CDR3 region has 15 residues. With 1 base removed from V and 6 bases from J, the gap between germline ends came to 16 bases. The CDR3 is CASSLGGDIGAEQYF. CDR3 in DNA: TGTGCCAGCAGCTTAGGTGGGGACATTGGCGCCGAGCAGTACTTC.

In DNA, the CDR3 is TGTGCCTGGAGGGGGGCGGGGGAGAGCCACGAGCAGTACTTC. This sequence encodes CAWRGAGESHEQYF. The chain has TRBV30 and TRBJ2-7; a possible D gene is TRBD2 (7 bases). Trimming took off 3 bases at V and 5 bases at J, with 17 bases between the two ends. The CDR3 has 14 amino acids. Germline values: CDR1 GTSNPN, CDR2 SVGIG (reference sequence).

The V and J genes are TRBV4-3 and TRBJ2-7, with 8 bases identical to TRBD2. The CDR3 is made up of 18 amino acids. The germline CDR1 and CDR2 sequences are LGHNA and YSLEER. With V trimmed by 2 bases and J by 5 bases, 17 bases remained unmatched. The CDR3 region has the DNA TGCGCCAGCAGCCAAACTCTGTTAGCGGGGCGAATGGGCAACGAGCAGTACTTC. The encoded protein is CASSQTLLAGRMGNEQYF.

The chain recombines TRBV28 with TRBJ1-5; D uncertain. The length of the CDR3 is 13 residues. Germline CDR1 is MDHEN and CDR2 is SYDVKM. Trimming removed 4 bases from V and 7 bases from J, with 11 bases in between. The CDR3 spells CASSSSARQPQHF. Written as DNA, the CDR3 is TGTGCCAGCAGTTCATCGGCGAGGCAGCCCCAGCATTTT.

This chain joins TRBV9 and TRBJ2-7; the D gene is possibly TRBD1 (5 bases). With 0 bases removed from V and 2 bases from J, the gap between germline ends came to 9 bases. CDR3 size: 14 residues. CDR1 is SGDLS, CDR2 YYNGEE, per germline. CDR3: CASSVGGSAYEQYF. The CDR3 DNA is TGTGCCAGCAGCGTAGGGGGCTCGGCCTACGAGCAGTACTTC.

The V and J genes are TRBV1 and TRBJ2-2; the listed D gene, TRBD2, was not tested against the DNA. TRBV1 is tagged as a pseudogene. The CDR3 is 18 residues long. CDR3 loop: CTSGLAGGSITNTGELFF. CDR3 sequence (DNA): TGCACCTCCGGGCTAGCGGGGGGCTCGATCACGAACACCGGGGAGCTGTTTTTT.

The chain employs TRBV18 and TRBJ2-1; 13 bases match TRBD2. V lost 5 bases and J lost 5; bases outside the gene matches: 3. Germline V lookup: CDR1 KGHSH, CDR2 LQKENI. The CDR3 has 15 amino acids. CDR3 bases: TGTGCCAGCTCAGGGACTAGCGGGGTCAACAATGAGCAGTTCTTC. Protein sequence: CASSGTSGVNNEQFF.

The chain links TRBV23-1 to TRBJ1-2; the D gene is possibly TRBD1 (6 bases). TRBV23-1 is classed as an ORF, of uncertain function. The CDR3 spans 19 residues. V shed 2 bases and J shed 0 bases, with 22 bases lying between them. The CDR3 spells CASSQANRDTKDSNYGYTF. The CDR3 DNA follows: TGCGCCAGCAGTCAAGCAAACCGGGACACAAAAGATTCTAACTATGGCTACACCTTC.

There are a few counts of this clone. This specimen includes other DNA sequences encoding the same CDR3. V gene TRBV5-1 combines with J gene TRBJ1-4; D possibly corresponds to TRBD1 (6 bases). The CDR3 loop spans 14 amino acids. Trimming left V 0 bases short and J 8 bases short, with 11 bases between. Germline values: CDR1 SGHRS, CDR2 YFSETQ. The CDR3 nucleotides are TGCGCCAGCAGCTTGGAACAGGGTGGCGAAAAACTGTTTTTT. It translates to CASSLEQGGEKLFF.